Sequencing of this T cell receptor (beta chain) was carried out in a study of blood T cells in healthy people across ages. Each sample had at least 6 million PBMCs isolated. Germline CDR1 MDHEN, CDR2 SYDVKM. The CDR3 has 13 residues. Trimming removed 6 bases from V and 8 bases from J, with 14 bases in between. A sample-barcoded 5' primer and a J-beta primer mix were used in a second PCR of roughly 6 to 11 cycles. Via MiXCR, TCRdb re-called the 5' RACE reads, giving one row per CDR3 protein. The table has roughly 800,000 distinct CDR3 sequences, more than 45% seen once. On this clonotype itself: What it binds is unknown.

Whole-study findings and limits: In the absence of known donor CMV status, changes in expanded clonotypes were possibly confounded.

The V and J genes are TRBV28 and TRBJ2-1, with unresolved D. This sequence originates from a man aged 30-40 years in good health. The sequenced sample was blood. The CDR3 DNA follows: TGTGCCAGCAGACAAACCGCTCGTGATGAGCAGTTCTTC. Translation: CASRQTARDEQFF.